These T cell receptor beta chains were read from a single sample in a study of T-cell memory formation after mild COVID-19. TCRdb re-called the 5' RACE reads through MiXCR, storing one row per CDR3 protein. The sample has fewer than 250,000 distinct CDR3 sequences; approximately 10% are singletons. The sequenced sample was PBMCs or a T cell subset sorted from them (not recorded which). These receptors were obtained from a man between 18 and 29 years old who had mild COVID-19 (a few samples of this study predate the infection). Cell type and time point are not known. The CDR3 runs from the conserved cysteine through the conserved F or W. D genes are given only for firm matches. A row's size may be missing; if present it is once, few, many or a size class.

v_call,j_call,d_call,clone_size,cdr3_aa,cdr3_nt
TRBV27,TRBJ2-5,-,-,CASRSWETQYF,TGTGCCAGCAGGTCGTGGGAGACCCAGTACTTC
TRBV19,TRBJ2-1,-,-,CASSLSTSSYNEQFF,TGTGCCAGTAGTCTCTCTACAAGCTCCTACAATGAGCAGTTCTTC
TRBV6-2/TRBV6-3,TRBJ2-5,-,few,CASSSTGKKETQYF,TGTGCCAGCAGCTCAACCGGGAAAAAAGAGACCCAGTACTTC
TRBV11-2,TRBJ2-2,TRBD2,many,CASSLGLAGTGELFF,TGTGCCAGCAGCTTAGGACTAGCGGGGACCGGGGAGCTGTTTTTT
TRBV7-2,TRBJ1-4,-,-,CASSYGPTNEKLFF,TGTGCCAGCAGCTACGGTCCAACTAATGAAAAACTGTTTTTT
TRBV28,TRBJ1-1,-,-,CASSLHREVAEAFF,TGTGCCAGCAGTTTGCACAGGGAAGTGGCTGAAGCTTTCTTT
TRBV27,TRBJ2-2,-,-,CASSHSLWGLDGELFF,TGTGCCAGCAGTCACTCCCTGTGGGGGTTGGACGGGGAGCTGTTTTTT
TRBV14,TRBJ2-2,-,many,CASSQDRTGRLFF,TGTGCCAGCAGCCAAGATCGGACCGGGCGCCTGTTTTTT
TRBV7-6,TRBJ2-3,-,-,CASSPSVARLYF,TGTGCCAGCAGCCCATCGGTGGCCCGGTTGTATTTT
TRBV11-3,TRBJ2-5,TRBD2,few,CASSSSSGGGLGTQYF,TGTGCCAGCAGCTCCTCTAGCGGGGGGGGCCTTGGGACCCAGTACTTC
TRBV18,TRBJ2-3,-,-,CASSLQPPPTDTQYF,TGTGCCAGCTCACTACAGCCTCCTCCGACAGATACGCAGTATTTT
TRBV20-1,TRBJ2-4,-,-,CSARGAGRQYF,TGCAGTGCTAGAGGAGCCGGGCGTCAGTACTTC
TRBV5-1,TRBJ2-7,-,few,CASSSRDTYEQYF,TGCGCCAGCAGCTCGCGGGATACCTACGAGCAGTACTTC
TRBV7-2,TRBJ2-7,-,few,CASSLAGLDSYGGYF,TGTGCCAGCAGCTTAGCCGGGTTAGATTCCTACGGTGGGTACTTC
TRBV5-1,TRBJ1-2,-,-,CASSLTPGARGYTF,TGCGCCAGCAGCTTAACACCGGGAGCAAGAGGCTACACCTTC
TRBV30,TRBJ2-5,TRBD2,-,CAWSLGTSGGQGETQYF,TGTGCCTGGAGTCTCGGGACTAGCGGGGGGCAAGGAGAGACCCAGTACTTC
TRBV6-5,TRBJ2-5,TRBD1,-,CASSYSTGQQETQYF,TGTGCCAGCAGTTACTCGACGGGACAGCAAGAGACCCAGTACTTC
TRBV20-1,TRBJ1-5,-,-,CSASVRGRGNQPQHF,TGCAGTGCTAGTGTAAGGGGCAGGGGCAATCAGCCCCAGCATTTT
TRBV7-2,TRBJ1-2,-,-,CASSPPSAGTYGYTF,TGTGCCAGCAGCCCACCTTCCGCAGGGACCTATGGCTACACCTTC
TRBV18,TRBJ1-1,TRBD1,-,CASSPPGQGNTEAFF,TGTGCCAGCAGCCCACCGGGACAGGGGAACACTGAAGCTTTCTTT
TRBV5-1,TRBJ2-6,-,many,CASSFRPSGANVLTF,TGCGCCAGCAGCTTCCGGCCCTCTGGGGCCAACGTCCTGACTTTC